This T cell receptor (beta chain) was recovered during a study of vaccination effects on CD4 cells after COVID-19. Overall study: Sampling occurred a median 72 days post second dose, range 14 to 241.

With 6 bases removed from V and 0 bases from J, the gap between germline ends came to 8 bases. In germline, CDR1 is WNHNN, CDR2 SYGVQD (reference sequence). The CDR3 sequence is 13 residues long. Within the ViraFEST assay, antigen-specific CD4+ T cells underwent expansion with viral peptide pools prior to sequencing. Following culture for nine to ten days, CD4+ T cells were isolated. Each participant was administered two doses of either the BNT162b2 or the mRNA-1273 vaccine. It was with around 9.9 IU/ml IL-2 and around 9.9 ug/ml peptides that 1.5 million to 2.5 million PBMC per well were cultured. Study results and caveats: Marked clonal contraction of both clone types appeared late after vaccination. After vaccination of healthy people, only 1 of 255 vaccine-induced clones cross-reacted with common cold coronaviruses.

Only one count was recorded for this clone. The antigen is undetermined. Method: immunoSEQ multiplex PCR; TCRdb's copy keeps in-frame clones and lacks some. The table has about 32,000 clones, 72% seen once. The sequence came from a human donor who received a COVID-19 vaccine. The sample in question was CD4+ T cells from PBMCs cultured with HCoV-229E spike peptides, obtained after COVID-19 vaccination. V usage is TRBV10-1 and J usage is TRBJ1-1; a possible D gene is TRBD1 (6 bases). CDR3 sequence reads: CASRDSLNTEAFF. CDR3 nucleotides: TGCGCCAGCAGGGACAGCCTGAACACTGAAGCTTTCTTT.